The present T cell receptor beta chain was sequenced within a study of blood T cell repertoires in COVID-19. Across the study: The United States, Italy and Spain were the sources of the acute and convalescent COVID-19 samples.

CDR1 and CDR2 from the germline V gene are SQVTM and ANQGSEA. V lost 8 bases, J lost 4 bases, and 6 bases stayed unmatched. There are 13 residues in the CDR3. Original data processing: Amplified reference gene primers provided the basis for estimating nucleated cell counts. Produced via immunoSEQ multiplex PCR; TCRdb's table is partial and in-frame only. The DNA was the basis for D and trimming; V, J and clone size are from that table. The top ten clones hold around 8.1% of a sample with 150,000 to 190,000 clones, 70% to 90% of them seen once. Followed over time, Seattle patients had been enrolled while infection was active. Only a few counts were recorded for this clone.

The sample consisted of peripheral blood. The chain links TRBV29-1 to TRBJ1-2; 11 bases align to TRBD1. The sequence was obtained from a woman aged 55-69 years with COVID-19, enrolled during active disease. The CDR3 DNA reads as TGCAGCCTCAGGGACAGGGGGAGCTATGGCTACACCTTC. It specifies CSLRDRGSYGYTF.